The clone carrying this T cell receptor beta chain came up a few times. Its antigen is undetermined. This sample is drawn from a study of identical twins. Whole-study results and caveats: Zero-insertion analyses might be partly confounded by invariant T cells like MAIT and iNKT. With abundant cord blood beta clonotypes, insertions were fewer; memory repertoires showed no such pattern.

TCRdb re-called the 5' RACE reads through MiXCR, storing one row per CDR3 protein. In the table there are around 1.7 million distinct CDR3 sequences, around 29% of which are singletons. Germline CDR1 reads SGHTA; CDR2 reads FQGNSA. Trimming at V came to 5 bases and at J to 3 bases, leaving 5 bases not matched to a gene. The CDR3 totals 15 residues. Donors were all healthy Caucasians. This receptor was obtained from a newborn girl in good health. V is TRBV7-2 and J is TRBJ2-7, with 12 positions matching TRBD2. The sequencing sample was made of cord blood. The CDR3 nucleotides read TGTGCCAGCAGCGTTGGACTAGCGGGGTTCTACGAGCAGTACTTC. Its protein product is CASSVGLAGFYEQYF. Full variable domain (rest looked up from reference TRBV7-2 and TRBJ2-7): GAGVSQSPSNKVTEKGKDVELRCDPISGHTALYWYRQSLGQGLEFLIYFQGNSAPDKSGLPSDRFSAERTGGSVSTLTIQRTQQEDSAVYLCASSVGLAGFYEQYFGPGTRLTVT.